This TCR beta chain was sequenced for a study of blood T cells in healthy people across ages. Turning to the study itself: The template switching approach captured approximately one barcoded beta molecule for every two T cells.

Remarks on this clonotype: What it binds is unknown.

No fewer than 6.5 million PBMCs went into each sample. Findings and limits, study-wide: Per million T cells, TCR beta diversity dropped about linearly as age rose.

A J-beta primer mix and a sample-barcoded 5' primer were used in a second PCR of roughly 7 to 12 cycles. A tag from a template-switch adaptor with 12 random nucleotides marked each cDNA molecule. TCRdb re-derived calls from the 5' RACE reads in MiXCR, one entry per CDR3 protein. The sample includes around 1,800,000 distinct CDR3 sequences, about two fifths of them seen just once. Germline V gives CDR1 SGHDT, CDR2 YYEEEE. Deletions cut 2 bases from V and 1 base from J, with 13 bases between. The CDR3 runs to 15 residues. Sequenced: blood. The chain links TRBV5-6 to TRBJ2-7; weak D call: TRBD1 (5 bases). The sequence came from a human donor in good health. The CDR3 reads CASSLGGHMSYEQYF. The CDR3 DNA follows: TGTGCCAGCAGCTTAGGCGGACATATGTCCTACGAGCAGTACTTC.